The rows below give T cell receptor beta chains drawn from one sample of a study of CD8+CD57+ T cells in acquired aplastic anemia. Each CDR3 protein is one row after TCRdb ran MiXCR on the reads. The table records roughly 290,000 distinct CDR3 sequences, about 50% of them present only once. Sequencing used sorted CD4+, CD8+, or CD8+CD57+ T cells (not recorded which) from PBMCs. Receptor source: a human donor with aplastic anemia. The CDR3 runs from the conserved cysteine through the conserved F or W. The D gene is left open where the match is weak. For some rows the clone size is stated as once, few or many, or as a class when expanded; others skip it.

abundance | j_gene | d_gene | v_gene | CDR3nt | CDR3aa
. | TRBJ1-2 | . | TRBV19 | TGTGCCAGTACAAAGACAGGACACGGCTACACCTTC | CASTKTGHGYTF
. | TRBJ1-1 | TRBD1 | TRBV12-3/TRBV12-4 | TGTGCCAGCAGGGCGGCGGACAGGGAGAACACTGAAGCTTTCTTT | CASRAADRENTEAFF
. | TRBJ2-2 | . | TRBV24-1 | TGTGCCACCAGTGGCGGACTTTACACCGGGGAGCTGTTTTTT | CATSGGLYTGELFF
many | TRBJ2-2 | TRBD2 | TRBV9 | TGTGCCAGCAGCGCAGACGGGGGGGGGGTCACCGGGGAGCTGTTTTTT | CASSADGGGVTGELFF
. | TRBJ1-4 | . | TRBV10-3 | TGTGCCATCAGTGAGTCCGGGGTTGAAAAACTGTTTTTT | CAISESGVEKLFF
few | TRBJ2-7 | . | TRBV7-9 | TGTGCCAGCAGCCCTCTCACCTACGAGCAGTACTTC | CASSPLTYEQYF
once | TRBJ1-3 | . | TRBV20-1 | TGCAGCACAAAGGCGTCAACCTCCGGAAACACCATATATTTT | CSTKASTSGNTIYF
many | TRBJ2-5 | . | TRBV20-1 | TGCAGTGCTACTCCGGGAAGCCTGACCCAGTACTTC | CSATPGSLTQYF
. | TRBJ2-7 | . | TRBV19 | TGTGCCAGTAGTATGTCAACGGCCTCTACCTACGAGCAGTACTTC | CASSMSTASTYEQYF
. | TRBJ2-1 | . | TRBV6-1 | TGTGCCGCCAGGGAGCCCTACAATGAGCAGTTCTTC | CAAREPYNEQFF
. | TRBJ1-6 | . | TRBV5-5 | TGTGCCAGCAGCTTGGCTACCAGGGCACCCCTCCACTTT | CASSLATRAPLHF
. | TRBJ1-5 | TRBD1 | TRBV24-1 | TGTGCCACCAGTGATTCTACAGGGGGGGATCAGCCCCAGCATTTT | CATSDSTGGDQPQHF
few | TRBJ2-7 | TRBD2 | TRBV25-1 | TGTGCCAGCAGTGACGAACGGCGGGAGGGCCGTTCCTACGAGCAGTACTTC | CASSDERREGRSYEQYF
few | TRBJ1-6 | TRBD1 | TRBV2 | TGTGCCAGCAGTTGGACAGGGGGCGTCGGGTCACCCCTCCACTTT | CASSWTGGVGSPLHF
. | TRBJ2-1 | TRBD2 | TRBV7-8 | TGTGCCAGCAGCTTACGTCTAGCGGGAGTCAATGAGCAGTTCTTC | CASSLRLAGVNEQFF
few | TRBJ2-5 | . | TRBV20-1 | TGCAGTGCTAATGACGGACGGGCCCAAGAGACCCAGTACTTC | CSANDGRAQETQYF